This TCR beta chain emerged from a study of beta chain features in type 1 diabetes. Background on the study: All samples together contributed 107,917,701 sorted cells for examination.

The J segment lost 7 bases and the V segment lost 2 bases, leaving 8 bases of the junction unmatched. Per the germline V gene, CDR1 is GTSNPN and CDR2 is SVGIG (reference sequence). The CDR3 has 16 amino acids. Every isolated RNA sample was fully reverse transcribed, so sequencing captured expressed TCRB transcripts. The protocol was immunoSEQ multiplex PCR, while the TCRdb copy is restricted to in-frame clones and leaves out a portion. This sample has under 550,000 clones, with roughly 11% found just once. This chain links TRBV30 with TRBJ2-2; the match to TRBD1 covers 12 bases. This clonotype originated in a woman aged 18-29 years in good health. The sequenced sample was naive CD4+ T cells from blood. The CDR3 nucleotides read TGTGCCTGGAGTCCCGGGGACAGGGGGCTGATCGGGGAGCTGTTTTTT. Its protein is CAWSPGDRGLIGELFF.